This T cell receptor beta chain was recovered during a study of cytomegalovirus exposure and HLA in healthy donors. Vbeta (60) and Jbeta (13) primers were used in the PCR. Clones were read by immunoSEQ multiplex PCR, and TCRdb kept only the in-frame ones, dropping some. The sample shows 160,000 or so clones, 80% of them seen only once. CDR3 length: 15 residues. Germline V gene lookup returns CDR1 SGHNT and CDR2 YYREEE (reference sequence). V lost 4 bases and J lost 11; bases outside the gene matches: 15. Study results and limitations: A few CMV-associated chains were confirmed in vitro to be specific for CMV antigens. In a later analysis, around 18,000 TCR beta sequences were associated with HLA alleles at 0.05 false discovery rate.

A remark on this clone: Its antigen is as yet unknown.

Sequenced sample: PBMCs. The receptor's source is a man aged 18 to 29 in good health and CMV-seropositive. The genes are TRBV5-4 and TRBJ1-1; 9 bases map to TRBD1. CDR3 sequence reads: CASSPNPDRGRRAFF. CDR3 in DNA: TGTGCCAGCAGCCCTAATCCGGACAGGGGACGAAGGGCTTTCTTT.